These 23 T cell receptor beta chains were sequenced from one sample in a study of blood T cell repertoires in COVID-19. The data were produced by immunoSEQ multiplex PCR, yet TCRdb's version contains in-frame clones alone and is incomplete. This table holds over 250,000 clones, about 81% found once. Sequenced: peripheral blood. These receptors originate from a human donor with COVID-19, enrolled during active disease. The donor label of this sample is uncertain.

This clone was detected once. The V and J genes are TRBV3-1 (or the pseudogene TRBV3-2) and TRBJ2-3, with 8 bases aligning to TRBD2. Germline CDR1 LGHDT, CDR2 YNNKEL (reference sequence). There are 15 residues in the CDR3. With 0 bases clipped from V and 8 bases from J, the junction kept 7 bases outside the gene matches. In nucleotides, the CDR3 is TGTGCCAGCAGCCAAGACTTAGCGGGGCCGGGTACGCAGTATTTT. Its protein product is CASSQDLAGPGTQYF.

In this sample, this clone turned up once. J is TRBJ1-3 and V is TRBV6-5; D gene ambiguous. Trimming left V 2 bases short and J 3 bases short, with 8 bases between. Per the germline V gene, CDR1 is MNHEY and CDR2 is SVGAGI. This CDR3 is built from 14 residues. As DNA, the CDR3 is TGTGCCAGCAGTTACCGCGGTGGTGGAAACACCATATATTTT. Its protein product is CASSYRGGGNTIYF.

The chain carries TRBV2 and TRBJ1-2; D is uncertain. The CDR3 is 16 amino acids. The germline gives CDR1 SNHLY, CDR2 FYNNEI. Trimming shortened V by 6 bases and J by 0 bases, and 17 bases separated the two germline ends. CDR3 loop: CASSESDTPANYGYTF. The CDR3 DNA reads TGTGCCAGCAGCGAATCCGACACCCCAGCTAACTATGGCTACACCTTC. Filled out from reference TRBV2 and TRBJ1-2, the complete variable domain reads EPEVTQTPSHQVTQMGQEVILRCVPISNHLYFYWYRQILGQKVEFLVSFYNNEISEKSEIFDDQFSVERPDGSNFTLKIRSTKLEDSAMYFCASSESDTPANYGYTFGSGTRLTVV.

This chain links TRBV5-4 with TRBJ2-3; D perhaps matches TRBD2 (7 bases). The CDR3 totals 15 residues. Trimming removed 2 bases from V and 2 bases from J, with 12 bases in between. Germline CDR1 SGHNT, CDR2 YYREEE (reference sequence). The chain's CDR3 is CASSFAGAPTDTQYF. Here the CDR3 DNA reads TGTGCCAGCAGCTTTGCGGGGGCACCCACAGATACGCAGTATTTT.

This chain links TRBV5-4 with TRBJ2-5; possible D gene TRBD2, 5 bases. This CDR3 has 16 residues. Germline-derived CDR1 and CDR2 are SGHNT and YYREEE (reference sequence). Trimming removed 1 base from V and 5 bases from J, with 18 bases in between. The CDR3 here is CASSLSAGRRGETQYF. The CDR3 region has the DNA TGTGCCAGCAGCTTGAGTGCCGGCAGAAGAGGGGAGACCCAGTACTTC.

In nucleotides, the CDR3 is TGTGCCAGCAGCCAAATTCTAGCGGGAGCGACAGATACGCAGTATTTT. Amino acids: CASSQILAGATDTQYF. This sequence joins TRBV14 and TRBJ2-3; 10 bases map to TRBD2. The CDR3 spans 16 residues. CDR1 and CDR2 (germline): SGHDN, FVKESK. The J segment lost 3 bases and the V segment lost 2 bases, leaving 5 bases of the junction unmatched.

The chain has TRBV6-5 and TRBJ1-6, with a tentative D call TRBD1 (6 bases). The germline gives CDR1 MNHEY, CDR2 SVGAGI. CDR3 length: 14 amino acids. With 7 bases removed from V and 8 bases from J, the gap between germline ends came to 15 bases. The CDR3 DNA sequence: TGTGCCAGCATTCGTGACAGGACAGATTCACCCCTCCACTTT. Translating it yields CASIRDRTDSPLHF.

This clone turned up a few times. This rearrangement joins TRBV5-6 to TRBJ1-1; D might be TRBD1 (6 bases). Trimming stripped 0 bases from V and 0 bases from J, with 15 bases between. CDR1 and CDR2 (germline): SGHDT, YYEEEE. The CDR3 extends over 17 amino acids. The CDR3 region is CASSLALQGPMNTEAFF. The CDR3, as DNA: TGTGCCAGCAGCTTGGCCCTACAGGGACCCATGAACACTGAAGCTTTCTTT.

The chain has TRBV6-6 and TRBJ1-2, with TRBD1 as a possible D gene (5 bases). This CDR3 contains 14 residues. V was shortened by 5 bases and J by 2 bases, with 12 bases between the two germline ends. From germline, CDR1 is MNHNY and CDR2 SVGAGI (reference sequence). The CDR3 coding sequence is TGTGCCAGCAGTGGCGCACAGGCAAACTATGGCTACACCTTC. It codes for CASSGAQANYGYTF.

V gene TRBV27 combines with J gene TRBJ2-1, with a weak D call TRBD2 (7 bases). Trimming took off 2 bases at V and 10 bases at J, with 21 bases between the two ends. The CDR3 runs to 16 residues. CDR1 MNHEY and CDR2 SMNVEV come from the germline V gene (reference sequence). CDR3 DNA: TGTGCCAGCAGTTTAAACTCTGGCGCGGGGGCTGGGGAGCAGTTCTTC. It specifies CASSLNSGAGAGEQFF.

CDR3 nucleotides: TGTGCCAGTAGTATCCAATTGACACCCGCAACTGAAGCTTTCTTT. Encoded protein: CASSIQLTPATEAFF. The chain combines TRBV19 with TRBJ1-1; D uncertain. CDR3 length: 15 amino acids. Germline CDR1 reads LNHDA; CDR2 reads SQIVND (reference sequence). V lost 3 bases, J lost 5 bases, and 16 bases lay in between.

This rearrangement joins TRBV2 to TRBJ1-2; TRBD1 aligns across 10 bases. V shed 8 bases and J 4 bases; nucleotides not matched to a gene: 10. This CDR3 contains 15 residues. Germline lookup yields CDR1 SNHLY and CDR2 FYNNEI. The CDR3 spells CASCIGTGESYGYTF. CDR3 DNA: TGTGCCAGCTGTATTGGGACAGGGGAGAGCTATGGCTACACCTTC.

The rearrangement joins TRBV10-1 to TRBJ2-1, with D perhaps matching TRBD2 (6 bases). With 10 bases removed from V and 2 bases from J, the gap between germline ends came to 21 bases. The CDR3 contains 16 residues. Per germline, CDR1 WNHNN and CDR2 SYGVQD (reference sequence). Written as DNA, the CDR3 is TGCGCCATCCTCGACGGGTGGGAGGCACCCTACAATGAGCAGTTCTTC. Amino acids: CAILDGWEAPYNEQFF.

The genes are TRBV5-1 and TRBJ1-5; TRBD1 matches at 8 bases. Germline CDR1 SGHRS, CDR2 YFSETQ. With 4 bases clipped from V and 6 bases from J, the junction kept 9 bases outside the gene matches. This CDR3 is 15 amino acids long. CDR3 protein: CASSQTTGEGQPQHF. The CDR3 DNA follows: TGCGCCAGCAGCCAAACGACAGGGGAGGGTCAGCCCCAGCATTTT.

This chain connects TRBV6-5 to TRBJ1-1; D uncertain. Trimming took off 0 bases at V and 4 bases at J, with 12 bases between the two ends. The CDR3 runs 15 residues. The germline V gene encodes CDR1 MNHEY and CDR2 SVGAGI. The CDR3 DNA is TGTGCCAGCAGTTACTCGAGGGTCCGTGGCACTGAAGCTTTCTTT. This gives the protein CASSYSRVRGTEAFF.

Written as DNA, the CDR3 is TGCAGCGCGCCGGGACAGGGGCAAGAGACCCAGTACTTC. Translation: CSAPGQGQETQYF. The V and J genes are TRBV29-1 and TRBJ2-5; the match to TRBD1 covers 10 bases. Trimming took 7 bases from V and 2 from J; bases not matched to a gene: 4. The CDR3 covers 13 residues. Germline assignment: CDR1 SQVTM and CDR2 ANQGSEA.

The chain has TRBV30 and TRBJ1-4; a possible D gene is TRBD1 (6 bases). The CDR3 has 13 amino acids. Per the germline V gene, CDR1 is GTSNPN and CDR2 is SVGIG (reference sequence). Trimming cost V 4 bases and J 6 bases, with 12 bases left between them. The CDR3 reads CAWMGAGDEKLFF. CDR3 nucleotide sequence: TGTGCCTGGATGGGGGCTGGCGATGAAAAACTGTTTTTT.

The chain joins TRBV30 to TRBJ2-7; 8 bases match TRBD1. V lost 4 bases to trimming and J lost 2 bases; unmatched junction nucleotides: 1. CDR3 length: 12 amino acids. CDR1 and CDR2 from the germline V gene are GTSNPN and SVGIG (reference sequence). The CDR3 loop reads CAWTGQAYEQYF. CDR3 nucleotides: TGTGCCTGGACGGGACAGGCCTACGAGCAGTACTTC.

In DNA, the CDR3 is TGTGCCACCAGTGGCGGTGGCGGGCCCCGGGGCACAGATACGCAGTATTTT. As protein: CATSGGGGPRGTDTQYF. The V gene is TRBV24-1, the J gene TRBJ2-3; tentatively, D is TRBD2 (5 bases). The length of the CDR3 is 17 residues. V was clipped by 5 bases and J by 1 base, with 18 bases between them. Germline CDR1 and CDR2: KGHDR and SFDVKD.

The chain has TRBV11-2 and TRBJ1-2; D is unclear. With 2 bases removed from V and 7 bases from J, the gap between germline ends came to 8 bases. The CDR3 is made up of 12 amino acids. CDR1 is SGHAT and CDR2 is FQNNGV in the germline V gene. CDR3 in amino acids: CASSLYGSGYTF. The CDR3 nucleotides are TGTGCCAGCAGCTTATACGGGAGTGGCTACACCTTC. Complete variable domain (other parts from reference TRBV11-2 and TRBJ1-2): EAGVAQSPRYKIIEKRQSVAFWCNPISGHATLYWYQQILGQGPKLLIQFQNNGVVDDSQLPKDRFSAERLKGVDSTLKIQPAKLEDSAVYLCASSLYGSGYTFGSGTRLTVV.

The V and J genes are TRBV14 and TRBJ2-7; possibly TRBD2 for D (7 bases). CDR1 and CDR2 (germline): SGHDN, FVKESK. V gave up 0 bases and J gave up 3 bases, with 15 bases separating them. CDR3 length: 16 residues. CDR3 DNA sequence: TGTGCCAGCAGCCAAGAGCGGGGGCGGATAAACTACGAGCAGTACTTC. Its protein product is CASSQERGRINYEQYF.

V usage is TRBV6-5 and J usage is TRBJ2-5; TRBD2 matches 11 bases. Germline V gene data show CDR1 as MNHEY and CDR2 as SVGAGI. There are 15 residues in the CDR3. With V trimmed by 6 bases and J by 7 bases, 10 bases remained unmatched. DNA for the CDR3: TGTGCCAGCAGCCCGACTAGCGGGACGGTAGGGACCCAGTACTTC. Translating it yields CASSPTSGTVGTQYF.

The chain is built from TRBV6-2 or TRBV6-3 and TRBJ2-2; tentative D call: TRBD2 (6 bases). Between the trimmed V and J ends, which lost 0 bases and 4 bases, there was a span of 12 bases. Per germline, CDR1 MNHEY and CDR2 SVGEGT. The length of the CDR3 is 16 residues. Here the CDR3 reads CASSYSPGASTGELFF. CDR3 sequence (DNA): TGTGCCAGCAGTTACTCTCCGGGAGCGAGCACCGGGGAGCTGTTTTTT.